This T cell receptor beta chain is from a study of post-analysis software for immune sequencing data. The CDR3 is 14 residues long. With V trimmed by 3 bases and J by 0 bases, 5 bases remained unmatched. From germline, CDR1 is DFQATT and CDR2 SNEGSKA (reference sequence). Study-level points and caveats: When patients were compared with controls, about 5 TRBV segments were more frequent, TRBV5-6, TRBV5-1 and TRBV20-1 among them.

Unique molecular identifiers were present in the TCR beta cDNA libraries. TCRdb called the PCR reads again in MiXCR, with one record for every CDR3 protein. The profile shows about 540,000 distinct CDR3 sequences, around 34% of them singletons. Details on this clonotype: Its antigen is unknown.

This chain links TRBV20-1 with TRBJ2-7, with TRBD1 matching 7 bases. The source of this sequence is a girl under 18 with multiple sclerosis. Sequencing input: blood. The CDR3: CSARSRDSSYEQYF. The CDR3 DNA is TGCAGTGCTAGGAGCCGGGACAGCTCCTACGAGCAGTACTTC.